This T cell receptor (beta chain) was identified in a study of blood T cell repertoires in COVID-19. The CDR3 contains 21 residues. The repertoire was sequenced with immunoSEQ multiplex PCR; TCRdb's copy has only in-frame clones and lacks some. This sample has under 150,000 clones, with roughly nine tenths found just once. The source of this sequence is a human donor with active COVID-19. The donor label of this sample is uncertain. The V call is TRBV12-2, the J call TRBJ2-5; the table's D call TRBD1 went unverified against the DNA. TRBV12-2 is recorded as a pseudogene. The source material was peripheral blood. CDR3: CASRLAGTGGPYLKYQETQYF. CDR3 in DNA: TGTGCAAGTCGCTTAGCCGGGACAGGGGGTCCCTACTTAAAGTACCAAGAGACCCAGTACTTC.